Sequencing of this T cell receptor (beta chain) was carried out in a study of cytomegalovirus exposure and HLA in healthy donors. The PCR ran on 60 Vbeta and 13 Jbeta primers. Some clones are missing from TCRdb's copy, which holds only in-frame ones; the method was immunoSEQ multiplex PCR. The sample has approximately 110,000 clones, 70% to 80% seen once. As for this clone: Its antigen is not known.

The CDR3 is 16 residues long. Germline CDR1 reads GTSNPN; CDR2 reads SVGIG (reference sequence). Findings and caveats of the study: The study put some 160 TCR beta chains on its list as cytomegalovirus-associated. Specificity of three CMV-associated chains for CMV antigens was verified in vitro. Common viral pathogens were later found to be apparently linked to several of the most significant clusters.

The rearrangement joins TRBV30 to TRBJ2-5, with D uncertain. The J call is uncertain, as TRBJ2-7 better fits the DNA end. This receptor was identified in a woman in her thirties or forties in good health and CMV-seronegative. Sequenced: PBMCs. CDR3 DNA sequence: TGTGCCTGGAGTGTACCCTGGGCAGCCTATTCCTACGAGCAGTACTTC. Amino acid sequence: CAWSVPWAAYSYEQYF.